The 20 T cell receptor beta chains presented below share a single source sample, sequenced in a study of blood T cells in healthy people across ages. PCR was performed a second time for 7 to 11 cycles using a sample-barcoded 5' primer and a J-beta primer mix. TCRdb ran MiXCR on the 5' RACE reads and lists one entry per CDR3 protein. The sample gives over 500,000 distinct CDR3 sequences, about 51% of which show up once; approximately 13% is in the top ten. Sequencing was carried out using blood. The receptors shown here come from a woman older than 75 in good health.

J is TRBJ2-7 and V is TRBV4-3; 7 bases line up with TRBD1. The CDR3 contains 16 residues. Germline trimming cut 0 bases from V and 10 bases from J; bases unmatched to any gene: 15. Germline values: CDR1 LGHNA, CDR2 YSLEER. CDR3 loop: CASSQDVGGQINPQYF. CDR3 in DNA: TGCGCCAGCAGCCAAGATGTAGGGGGACAGATAAATCCCCAGTACTTC.

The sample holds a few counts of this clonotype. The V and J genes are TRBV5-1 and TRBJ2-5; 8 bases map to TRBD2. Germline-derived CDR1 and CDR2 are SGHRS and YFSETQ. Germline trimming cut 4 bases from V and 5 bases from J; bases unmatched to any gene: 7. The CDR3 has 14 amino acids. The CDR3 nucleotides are TGCGCCAGCAGCCTTAGCGGGGTACCGGAGACCCAGTACTTC. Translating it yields CASSLSGVPETQYF.

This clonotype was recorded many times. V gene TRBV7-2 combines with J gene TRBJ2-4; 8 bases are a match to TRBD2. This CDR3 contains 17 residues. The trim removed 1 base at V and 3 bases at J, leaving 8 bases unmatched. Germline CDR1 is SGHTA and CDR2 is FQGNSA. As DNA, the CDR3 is TGTGCCAGCAGCTTAGGCTCAGCGGGAGATTACAAAAACATTCAGTACTTC. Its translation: CASSLGSAGDYKNIQYF. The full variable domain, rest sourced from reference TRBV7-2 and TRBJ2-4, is GAGVSQSPSNKVTEKGKDVELRCDPISGHTALYWYRQSLGQGLEFLIYFQGNSAPDKSGLPSDRFSAERTGGSVSTLTIQRTQQEDSAVYLCASSLGSAGDYKNIQYFGAGTRLSVL.

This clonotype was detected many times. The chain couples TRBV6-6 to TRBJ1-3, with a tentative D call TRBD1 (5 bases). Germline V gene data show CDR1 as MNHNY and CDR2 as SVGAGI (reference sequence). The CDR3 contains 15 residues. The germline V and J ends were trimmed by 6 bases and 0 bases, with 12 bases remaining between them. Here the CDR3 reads CASRVWGHSGNTIYF. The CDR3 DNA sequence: TGTGCCAGCAGGGTTTGGGGCCACTCTGGAAACACCATATATTTT.

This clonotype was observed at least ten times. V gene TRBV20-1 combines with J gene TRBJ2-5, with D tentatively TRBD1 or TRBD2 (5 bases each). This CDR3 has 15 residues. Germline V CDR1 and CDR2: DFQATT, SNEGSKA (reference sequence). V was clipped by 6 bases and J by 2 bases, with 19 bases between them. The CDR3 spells CSAGGGDLTQETQYF. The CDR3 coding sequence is TGCAGTGCGGGTGGGGGAGATCTGACTCAAGAGACCCAGTACTTC.

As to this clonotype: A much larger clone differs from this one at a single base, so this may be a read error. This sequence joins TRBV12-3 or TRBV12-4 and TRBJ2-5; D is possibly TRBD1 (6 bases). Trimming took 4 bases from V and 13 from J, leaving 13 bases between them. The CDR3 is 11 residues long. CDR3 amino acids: CASSSDRLLYF. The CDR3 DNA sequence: TGTGCCAGCAGTTCAGACAGGCTTCTGTACTTC.

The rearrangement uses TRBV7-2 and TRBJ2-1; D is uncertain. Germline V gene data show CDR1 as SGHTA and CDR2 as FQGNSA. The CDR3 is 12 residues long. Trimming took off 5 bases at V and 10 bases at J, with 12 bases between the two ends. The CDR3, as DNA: TGTGCCAGCAGCGGGTCCGCCTGGGAGCAGTTCTTC. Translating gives CASSGSAWEQFF.

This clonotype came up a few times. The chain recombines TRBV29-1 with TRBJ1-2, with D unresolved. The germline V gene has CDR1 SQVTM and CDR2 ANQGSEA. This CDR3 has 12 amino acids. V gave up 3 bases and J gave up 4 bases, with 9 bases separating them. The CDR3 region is CSVDRPIYGYTF. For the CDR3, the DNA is TGCAGCGTTGATCGGCCGATCTATGGCTACACCTTC.

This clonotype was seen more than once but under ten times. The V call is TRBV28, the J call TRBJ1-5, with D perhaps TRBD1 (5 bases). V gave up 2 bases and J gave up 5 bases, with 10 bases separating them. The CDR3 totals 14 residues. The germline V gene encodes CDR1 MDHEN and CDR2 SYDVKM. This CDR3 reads CASSLQGEHQPQHF. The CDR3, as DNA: TGTGCCAGCAGTTTACAGGGAGAACATCAGCCCCAGCATTTT.

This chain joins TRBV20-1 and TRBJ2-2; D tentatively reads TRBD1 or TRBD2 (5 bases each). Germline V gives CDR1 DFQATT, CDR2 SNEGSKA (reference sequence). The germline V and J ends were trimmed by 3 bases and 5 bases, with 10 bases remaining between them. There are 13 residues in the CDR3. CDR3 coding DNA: TGCAGTGCTAGCCGGTGGGGGACCGGGGAGCTGTTTTTT. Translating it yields CSASRWGTGELFF.

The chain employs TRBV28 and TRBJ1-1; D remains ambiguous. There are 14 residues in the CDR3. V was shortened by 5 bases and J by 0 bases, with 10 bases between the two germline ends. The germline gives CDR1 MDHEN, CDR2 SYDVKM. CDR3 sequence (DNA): TGTGCCAGCAGTCTAATTAAAGTGAACACTGAAGCTTTCTTT. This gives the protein CASSLIKVNTEAFF.

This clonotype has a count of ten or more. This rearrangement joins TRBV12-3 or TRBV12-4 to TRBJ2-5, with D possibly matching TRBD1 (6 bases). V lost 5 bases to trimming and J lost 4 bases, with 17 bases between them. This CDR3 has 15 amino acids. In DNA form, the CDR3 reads TGTGCCAGCAGTGTTGGACAGAGTTTGAGAGAGACCCAGTACTTC. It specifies CASSVGQSLRETQYF.

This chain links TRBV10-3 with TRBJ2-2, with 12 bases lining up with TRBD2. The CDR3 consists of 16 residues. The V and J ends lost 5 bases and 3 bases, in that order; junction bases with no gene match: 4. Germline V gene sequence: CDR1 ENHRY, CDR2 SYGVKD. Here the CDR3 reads CAISPTSGGYTGELFF. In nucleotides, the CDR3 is TGTGCCATCAGTCCCACTAGCGGGGGGTACACCGGGGAGCTGTTTTTT.

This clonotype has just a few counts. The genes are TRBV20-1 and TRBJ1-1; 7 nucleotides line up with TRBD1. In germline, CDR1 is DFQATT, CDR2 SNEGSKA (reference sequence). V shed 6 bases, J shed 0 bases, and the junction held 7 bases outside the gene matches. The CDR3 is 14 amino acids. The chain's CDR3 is CSAPTGVLNTEAFF. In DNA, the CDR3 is TGCAGTGCCCCCACAGGGGTCCTGAACACTGAAGCTTTCTTT.

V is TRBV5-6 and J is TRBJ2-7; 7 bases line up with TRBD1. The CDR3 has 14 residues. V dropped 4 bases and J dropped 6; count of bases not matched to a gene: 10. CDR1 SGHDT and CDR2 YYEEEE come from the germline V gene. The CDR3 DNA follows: TGTGCCAGCAGCCACTACGGAACAGGGGCCGAGCAGTACTTC. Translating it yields CASSHYGTGAEQYF.

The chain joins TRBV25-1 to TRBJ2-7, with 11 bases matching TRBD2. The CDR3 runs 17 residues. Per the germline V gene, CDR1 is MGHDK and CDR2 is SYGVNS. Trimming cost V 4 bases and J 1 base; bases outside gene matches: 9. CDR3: CASSALLAGGFSYEQYF. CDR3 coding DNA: TGTGCCAGCAGTGCCCTCCTAGCGGGGGGCTTTTCCTACGAGCAGTACTTC.

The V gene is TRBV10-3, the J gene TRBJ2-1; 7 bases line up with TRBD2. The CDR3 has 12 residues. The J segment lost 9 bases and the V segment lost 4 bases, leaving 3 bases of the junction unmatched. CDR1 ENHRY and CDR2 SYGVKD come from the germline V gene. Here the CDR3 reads CAISGTSCEQFF. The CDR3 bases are TGTGCCATCAGTGGGACTAGTTGTGAGCAGTTCTTC.

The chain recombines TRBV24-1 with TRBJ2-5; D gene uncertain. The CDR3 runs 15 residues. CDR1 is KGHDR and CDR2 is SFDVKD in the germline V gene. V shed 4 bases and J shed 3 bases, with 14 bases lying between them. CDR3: CATSDSGMAKETQYF. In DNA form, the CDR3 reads TGTGCCACCAGTGACTCTGGTATGGCGAAAGAGACCCAGTACTTC.

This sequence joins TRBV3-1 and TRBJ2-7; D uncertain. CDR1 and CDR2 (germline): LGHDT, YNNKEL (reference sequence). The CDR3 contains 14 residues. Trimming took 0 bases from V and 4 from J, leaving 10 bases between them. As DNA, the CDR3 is TGTGCCAGCAGCCAAGATTTAATGGGATACGAGCAGTACTTC. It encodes CASSQDLMGYEQYF.

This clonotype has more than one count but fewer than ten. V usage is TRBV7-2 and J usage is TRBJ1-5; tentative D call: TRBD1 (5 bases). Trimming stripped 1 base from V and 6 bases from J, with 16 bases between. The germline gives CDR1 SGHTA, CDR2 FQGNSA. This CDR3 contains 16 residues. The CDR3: CASSLGGVRGSQPQHF. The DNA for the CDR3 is TGTGCCAGCAGCTTAGGGGGGGTTAGGGGAAGTCAGCCCCAGCATTTT.